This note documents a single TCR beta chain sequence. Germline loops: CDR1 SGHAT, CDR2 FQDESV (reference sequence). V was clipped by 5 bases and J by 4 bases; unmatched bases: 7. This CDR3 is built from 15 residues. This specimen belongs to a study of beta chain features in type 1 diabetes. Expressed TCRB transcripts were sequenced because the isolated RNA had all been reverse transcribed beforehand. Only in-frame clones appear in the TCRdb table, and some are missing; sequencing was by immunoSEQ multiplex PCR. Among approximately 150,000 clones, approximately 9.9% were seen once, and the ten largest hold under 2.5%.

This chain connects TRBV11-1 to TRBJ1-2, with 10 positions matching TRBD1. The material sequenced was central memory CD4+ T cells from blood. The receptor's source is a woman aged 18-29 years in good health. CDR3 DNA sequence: TGTGCCAGCAGCCCGGGACAGGGGATGAGCTATGGCTACACCTTC. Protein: CASSPGQGMSYGYTF.